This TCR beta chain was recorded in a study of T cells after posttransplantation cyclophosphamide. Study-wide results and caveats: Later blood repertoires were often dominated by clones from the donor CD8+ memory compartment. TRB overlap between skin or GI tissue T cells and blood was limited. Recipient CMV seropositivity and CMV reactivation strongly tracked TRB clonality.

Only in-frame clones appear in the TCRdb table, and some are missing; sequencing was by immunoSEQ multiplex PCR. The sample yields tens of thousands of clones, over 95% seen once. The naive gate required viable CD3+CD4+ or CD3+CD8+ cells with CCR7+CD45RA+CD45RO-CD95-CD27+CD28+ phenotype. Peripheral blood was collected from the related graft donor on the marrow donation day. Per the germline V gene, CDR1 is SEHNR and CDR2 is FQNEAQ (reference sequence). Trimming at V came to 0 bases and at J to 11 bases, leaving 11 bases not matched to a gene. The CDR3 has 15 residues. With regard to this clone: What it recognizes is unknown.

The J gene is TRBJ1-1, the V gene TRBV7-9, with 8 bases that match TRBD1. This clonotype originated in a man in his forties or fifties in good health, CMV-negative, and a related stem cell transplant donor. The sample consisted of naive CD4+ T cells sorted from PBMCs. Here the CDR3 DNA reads TGTGCCAGCAGCTTAGCGACAGGGGCGTTTGGGTTTGCTTTCTTT. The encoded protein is CASSLATGAFGFAFF.